Listed below are T cell receptor beta chains from one sample, sequenced in a study of cytomegalovirus exposure and HLA in healthy donors. TCRdb's copy holds only in-frame clones and misses some; the assay was immunoSEQ multiplex PCR. There are some 250,000 clones in the sample; about 80% occur only once, and around 5% lies in the top ten. Sequencing was carried out using PBMCs. The receptors originated from a middle-aged woman in good health and CMV-seropositive. CDR3s include the opening cysteine and the closing phenylalanine or tryptophan. Fields, in order: D gene, V gene, J gene, CDR3 length, clone size, CDR3 protein, CDR3 DNA. The D gene is left open where the match is weak. Size values are once, few and many counts, or a class for expanded clones, and some rows have none.

TRBD2	TRBV9	TRBJ2-1	15	-	CASSERLADYNEQFF	TGTGCCAGCAGCGAACGACTAGCGGATTACAATGAGCAGTTCTTC
TRBD1	TRBV2	TRBJ1-6	15	-	CASSDTDRGKPPLHF	TGTGCCAGCAGTGATACGGACAGGGGTAAACCACCCCTCCACTTT
TRBD1	TRBV5-6	TRBJ1-4	15	-	CASSFGDRVDEKLFF	TGTGCCAGCAGCTTCGGGGACAGGGTCGATGAAAAACTGTTTTTT
TRBD2	TRBV11-2	TRBJ2-1	19	-	CASSPNILAGQVSYNEQFF	TGTGCCAGCAGCCCGAATATACTAGCGGGTCAAGTCTCCTACAATGAGCAGTTCTTC
-	TRBV6-5	TRBJ2-4	15	-	CASSPTSAGSNIQYF	TGTGCCAGCAGCCCAACTTCAGCGGGCTCAAACATTCAGTACTTC
-	TRBV2	TRBJ2-7	14	once	CASSPGTKRMGQYF	TGTGCCAGCAGCCCCGGGACAAAAAGGATGGGGCAGTACTTC
-	TRBV2	TRBJ2-7	14	-	CASREERMTYEQYF	TGTGCCAGCAGGGAAGAGCGGATGACCTACGAGCAGTACTTC
-	TRBV14	TRBJ1-2	16	-	CASSQIGGALAYGYTF	TGTGCCAGCAGCCAAATCGGAGGGGCTCTGGCCTATGGCTACACCTTC
TRBD1	TRBV6-6	TRBJ2-2	14	-	CASSRQGATGELFF	TGTGCCAGCAGCCGACAGGGGGCGACCGGGGAGCTGTTTTTT
-	TRBV5-1	TRBJ2-5	13	-	CASSLGSQETQYF	TGCGCCAGCAGCTTGGGCAGTCAAGAGACCCAGTACTTC
-	TRBV11-3	TRBJ1-5	13	-	CASSLGSDQPQHF	TGTGCCAGCAGCTTAGGTTCGGATCAGCCCCAGCATTTT
-	TRBV18	TRBJ1-3	17	-	CASSPSTVRISGNTIYF	TGTGCCAGCTCACCAAGCACAGTACGGATCTCTGGAAACACCATATATTTT
-	TRBV12-5	TRBJ2-7	16	few	CASGLEAGTAGREQYF	TGTGCTAGTGGTTTGGAGGCGGGGACAGCAGGTCGGGAGCAGTACTTC
TRBD1	TRBV6-5	TRBJ2-1	15	-	CASSLRQGTPHEQFF	TGTGCCAGCAGTTTACGACAGGGGACGCCTCATGAGCAGTTCTTC
-	TRBV7-2	TRBJ2-7	14	-	CASSSGTISYEQYF	TGTGCCAGCAGCTCCGGGACAATCTCCTACGAGCAGTACTTC
-	TRBV7-9	TRBJ2-2	16	-	CASSLYRGQSTGELFF	TGTGCCAGCAGCTTATACCGTGGACAAAGCACCGGGGAGCTGTTTTTT
-	TRBV9	TRBJ1-2	15	-	CASSGRRGGNYGYTF	TGTGCCAGCAGCGGACGAAGGGGAGGGAACTATGGCTACACCTTC
TRBD1	TRBV10-3	TRBJ1-1	15	-	CAISPDRGPYTEAFF	TGTGCCATCAGCCCCGACAGGGGACCGTACACTGAAGCTTTCTTT
-	TRBV7-6	TRBJ2-1	13	-	CASSSYTNNEQFF	TGTGCCAGCAGCTCCTATACTAACAATGAGCAGTTCTTC
-	TRBV5-1	TRBJ2-1	15	-	CASSLQRSSYNEQFF	TGCGCCAGCAGCTTACAGCGGAGCTCCTACAATGAGCAGTTCTTC
TRBD1	TRBV11-2	TRBJ2-1	14	once	CASSNDRVDNEQFF	TGTGCCAGCAGCAACGACAGGGTTGACAATGAGCAGTTCTTC
-	TRBV16	TRBJ1-6	14	-	CASSQSGLGSPLHF	TGTGCCAGCAGCCAATCGGGCTTAGGCTCACCCCTCCACTTT
-	TRBV30	TRBJ1-5	13	-	CAWSVQGSQPQHF	TGTGCCTGGAGTGTACAGGGCTCCCAGCCCCAGCATTTT
TRBD2	TRBV6-5	TRBJ2-7	15	-	CASSYSASGKTEQYF	TGTGCCAGCAGTTACTCGGCTAGCGGGAAAACGGAGCAGTACTTC
TRBD1	TRBV11-3	TRBJ1-1	14	-	CASSLRQGAEKAFF	TGTGCCAGCAGCCTCAGACAGGGGGCGGAAAAAGCTTTCTTT
-	TRBV6-6	TRBJ1-4	14	few	CASSYSSGDEKLFF	TGTGCCAGCAGTTACTCGTCAGGGGATGAAAAACTGTTTTTT
-	TRBV10-3	TRBJ2-7	13	-	CAIRGVGGYEQYF	TGTGCCATCAGGGGGGTGGGGGGCTACGAGCAGTACTTC
-	TRBV11-3	TRBJ2-7	17	-	CASSFDPQRSFSYEQYF	TGTGCCAGCAGCTTTGATCCACAGCGGAGTTTTTCCTACGAGCAGTACTTC
-	TRBV5-8	TRBJ2-7	13	-	CASSLRGSYEQYF	TGTGCCAGCAGCTTAAGGGGCTCCTACGAGCAGTACTTC
-	TRBV9	TRBJ1-5	15	-	CASSEGSTGHQPQHF	TGTGCCAGCAGCGAGGGTTCGACAGGCCATCAGCCCCAGCATTTT
-	TRBV19	TRBJ1-6	12	few	CASSTPFSRLHF	TGTGCCAGTAGTACCCCCTTTTCGCGCCTCCACTTT